These 17 T cell receptor beta chains were sequenced from one sample in a study of cytomegalovirus exposure and HLA in healthy donors. PCR employed 60 Vbeta and 13 Jbeta primers. TCRdb's table, derived via immunoSEQ multiplex PCR, lists solely in-frame clones and lacks some. The data hold some 120,000 clones, with 60% to 85% observed a single time. The sample consisted of PBMCs. These receptors originate from a female donor in good health and CMV-seronegative.

The CDR3 DNA sequence: TGTGCCAGTAGTATGAGCGGGGGGGCCCCCCACGAGCAGTACTTC. Its translation is CASSMSGGAPHEQYF. The genes are TRBV19 and TRBJ2-7, with TRBD2 identical over 10 bases. V was pared by 3 bases and J by 5 bases, with 7 bases of the junction left unmatched. The CDR3 loop spans 15 amino acids. Germline loops: CDR1 LNHDA, CDR2 SQIVND (reference sequence).

V and J are TRBV5-1 and TRBJ2-1, with D maybe TRBD1 (6 bases). Per germline, CDR1 SGHRS and CDR2 YFSETQ. Between the trimmed V and J ends, which lost 4 bases and 10 bases, there was a span of 12 bases. This CDR3 is built from 12 residues. CDR3 region: CASSITGTEQFF. CDR3 bases: TGCGCCAGCAGCATCACCGGGACAGAGCAGTTCTTC.

This rearrangement joins TRBV2 to TRBJ2-7, with 7 positions matching TRBD1. The V and J ends lost 0 bases and 9 bases, in that order; junction bases with no gene match: 17. This CDR3 is 17 amino acids long. Germline V CDR1 and CDR2: SNHLY, FYNNEI. DNA for the CDR3: TGTGCCAGCAGTGAAGCCCCCGGACAGGCCACCCTTGAGGGGCAGTACTTC. Protein product: CASSEAPGQATLEGQYF.

This clone appeared a few times. The chain combines TRBV6-6 with TRBJ1-6; 9 bases are shared with TRBD1. With 8 bases clipped from V and 7 bases from J, the junction kept 3 bases outside the gene matches. The CDR3 has 13 residues. Looked up from germline, CDR1 is MNHNY and CDR2 is SVGAGI (reference sequence). The CDR3 is CASDRGGNSPLHF. The CDR3 DNA reads TGTGCCAGCGACAGGGGGGGAAATTCACCCCTCCACTTT.

V and J are TRBV7-9 and TRBJ2-5; 8 bases map to TRBD1. CDR1 and CDR2 (germline): SEHNR, FQNEAQ (reference sequence). V gave up 2 bases and J gave up 4 bases; unmatched junction bases: 3. The CDR3 has 14 residues. CDR3 DNA: TGTGCCAGCAGCTTACAGGGGGCAACAGAGACCCAGTACTTC. Protein: CASSLQGATETQYF.

This clone has only a few counts. V usage is TRBV30 and J usage is TRBJ1-1, with D possibly matching TRBD1 (6 bases). Germline lookup yields CDR1 GTSNPN and CDR2 SVGIG (reference sequence). V was pared by 1 base and J by 5 bases, with 14 bases between. This CDR3 comprises 14 residues. The CDR3 reads CAWSADSIHTEAFF. CDR3 DNA: TGTGCCTGGAGTGCGGACAGCATCCATACTGAAGCTTTCTTT.

The chain couples TRBV6-1 to TRBJ2-1; 11 bases agree with TRBD2. The CDR3 length is 15 residues. After removal of 0 bases from V and 6 bases from J, the junction contained 1 base not matched to a gene. Germline values: CDR1 MNHNS, CDR2 SASEGT. The CDR3 spells CASSEASGGANEQFF. The CDR3 DNA follows: TGTGCCAGCAGTGAAGCTAGCGGGGGGGCCAATGAGCAGTTCTTC.

The rearrangement uses TRBV18 and TRBJ1-6; D is undetermined. Trimming removed 3 bases from V and 0 bases from J, with 12 bases in between. This CDR3 comprises 17 residues. Germline V gene sequence: CDR1 KGHSH, CDR2 LQKENI. The CDR3 region is CASSPEAGPSYNSPLHF. In DNA form, the CDR3 reads TGTGCCAGCTCACCGGAAGCGGGTCCCTCCTATAATTCACCCCTCCACTTT.

The rearrangement uses TRBV7-8 and TRBJ1-1; possibly TRBD1 for D (5 bases). V dropped 8 bases and J dropped 3 bases, with 16 bases sitting between them. The CDR3 contains 14 residues. The germline V gene encodes CDR1 SGHVS and CDR2 FQNEAQ. CDR3 in amino acids: CASGSGGRDTEAFF. For the CDR3, the DNA is TGTGCCAGCGGCTCGGGGGGTAGGGACACTGAAGCTTTCTTT.

The gene calls are TRBV4-2 and TRBJ1-4; TRBD1 matches at 7 bases. Germline V CDR1 and CDR2: LGHNA, YNFKEQ. Losses at the gene ends were 4 bases for V and 5 bases for J; bases not matched to a gene: 7. The CDR3 runs 15 residues. CDR3 coding DNA: TGTGCCAGCAGCCGTTTTTCAGGGGGGAATGAAAAACTGTTTTTT. Translation gives CASSRFSGGNEKLFF.

The rearrangement links TRBV19 to TRBJ2-2, with TRBD2 matching 8 bases. V lost 6 bases to trimming and J lost 6 bases; unmatched junction nucleotides: 6. CDR3 length: 14 residues. Germline CDR1 reads LNHDA; CDR2 reads SQIVND (reference sequence). The CDR3 DNA is TGTGCCAGTAGCCCCAGCGGGGGATCCGGGGAGCTGTTTTTT. Its translation is CASSPSGGSGELFF.

The rearrangement uses TRBV4-3 and TRBJ2-5; TRBD1 agrees at 12 bases. The end of the DNA aligns better with TRBJ2-7, so the J call may be wrong. The germline gives CDR1 LGHNA, CDR2 YSLEER. There are 17 residues in the CDR3. DNA of the CDR3: TGCGCCAGCAGCCAAGGCGGGACAGGGGGCTCTAGCTACGAGCAGTACTTC. Residues: CASSQGGTGGSSYEQYF.

CDR3 in amino acids: CASSFGGDYEQYF. The CDR3 DNA is TGTGCCAGCAGCTTCGGGGGGGACTACGAGCAGTACTTC. The V and J genes are TRBV11-2 and TRBJ2-7; 8 nucleotides align to TRBD2. This CDR3 has 13 residues. The germline CDR1 and CDR2 sequences are SGHAT and FQNNGV. J gave up 3 bases and V 3 bases, and 1 base lay outside the gene matches.

The chain uses TRBV5-1 and TRBJ2-1, with 7 nucleotides matching TRBD2. The CDR3 is 15 residues long. Trimming cost V 4 bases and J 2 bases; bases outside gene matches: 6. The germline gives CDR1 SGHRS, CDR2 YFSETQ. CDR3 DNA: TGCGCCAGCAGCCGCGGCGGGGGAACCTACAATGAGCAGTTCTTC. Its translation is CASSRGGGTYNEQFF.

In its sample, this clone was seen once. The V gene is TRBV25-1, the J gene TRBJ2-5; perhaps TRBD2 as D (5 bases). The CDR3 sequence is 14 residues long. Germline assignment: CDR1 MGHDK and CDR2 SYGVNS. The V end lost 2 bases, the J end lost 5 bases, and 12 bases lay between the germline ends. The CDR3 protein is CASSELGKGETQYF. For the CDR3, the DNA is TGTGCCAGCAGTGAACTCGGGAAAGGGGAGACCCAGTACTTC.

V and J are TRBV5-1 and TRBJ2-7; D is uncertain. CDR1 SGHRS and CDR2 YFSETQ come from the germline V gene. V was clipped by 2 bases and J by 2 bases, with 11 bases between them. This CDR3 is 14 amino acids long. Here the CDR3 reads CASSLPGNAYEQYF. The CDR3 nucleotides read TGCGCCAGCAGCTTACCAGGTAATGCCTACGAGCAGTACTTC.

The genes are TRBV6-5 and TRBJ1-5; D uncertain. The CDR3 extends over 14 amino acids. Trimming removed 6 bases from V and 3 bases from J, with 12 bases in between. Germline V gene sequence: CDR1 MNHEY, CDR2 SVGAGI. The CDR3: CASSSRHDNQPQHF. CDR3 nucleotide sequence: TGTGCCAGCAGCTCAAGACACGACAATCAGCCCCAGCATTTT.